Each of the 16 T cell receptor beta chains below was sequenced from the same sample in a study of human T cells and chemical hapten exposure. MiXCR was run by TCRdb on the RACE reads, yielding one entry per CDR3 protein. The sample holds under 200,000 distinct CDR3 sequences, roughly 30% seen once. Time point specified: pre-sensitization, week 0. Noted treatment: therapeutic diphenylcyclopropenone sensitization with weekly scalp DPC. The sample in question was whole blood, obtained in connection with sensitization to the hapten diphenylcyclopropenone (DPC). The receptors stem from a woman aged 30 to 39 with alopecia areata. Some clones in this sample may be carry-over from other donors' samples.

The V and J genes are TRBV4-3 and TRBJ2-5; D perhaps matches TRBD1 (5 bases). Germline CDR1 LGHNA, CDR2 YSLEER. The V gene lost 3 bases and the J gene lost 5 bases, with 19 bases spanning the gap. The CDR3 has 16 residues. CDR3: CASSQSGHGPGETQYF. CDR3 nucleotide sequence: TGCGCCAGCAGCCAGTCCGGACACGGACCAGGCGAGACCCAGTACTTC.

This clonotype was seen more than once but under ten times. The chain couples TRBV5-8 to TRBJ2-3; no clear D gene. Trimming pared 0 bases from V and 0 bases from J, leaving 8 bases between. This CDR3 region has 15 residues. From germline, CDR1 is SGHTS and CDR2 YDEGEE. CDR3 DNA sequence: TGTGCCAGCAGCTTGGAAAGCAGGAGCACAGATACGCAGTATTTT. This translates into CASSLESRSTDTQYF.

V gene TRBV7-2 combines with J gene TRBJ1-5; possible D gene TRBD1, 5 bases. CDR1 is SGHTA and CDR2 is FQGNSA in the germline V gene. V lost 3 bases and J 4 bases, leaving 10 bases between the germline ends. The CDR3 has 14 amino acids. CDR3 region: CASSFDRQNQPQHF. The CDR3, as DNA: TGTGCCAGCAGCTTCGACAGACAGAATCAGCCCCAGCATTTT.

V usage is TRBV7-8 and J usage is TRBJ2-6; the D gene could be TRBD1 or TRBD2 (5 bases each). Trimming stripped 3 bases from V and 0 bases from J, with 24 bases between. CDR3 size: 21 residues. Per the germline V gene, CDR1 is SGHVS and CDR2 is FQNEAQ. The CDR3 bases are TGTGCCAGCAGCTTTTCAGAACGCCGGGACGCTGCCAACTCTGGGGCCAACGTCCTGACTTTC. The encoded protein is CASSFSERRDAANSGANVLTF. The whole variable domain, filled in from reference TRBV7-8 and TRBJ2-6, reads GAGVSQSPRYKVAKRGQDVALRCDPISGHVSLFWYQQALGQGPEFLTYFQNEAQLDKSGLPSDRFFAERPEGSVSTLKIQRTQQEDSAVYLCASSFSERRDAANSGANVLTFGAGSRLTVL.

This clonotype came up a few times. The genes are TRBV4-1 and TRBJ1-1; a possible D gene is TRBD1 (5 bases). The CDR3 runs 14 residues. Deletions cut 4 bases from V and 1 base from J, with 10 bases between. CDR1 and CDR2 from the germline V gene are MGHRA and YSYEKL. The CDR3 DNA follows: TGCGCCAGCAGCCTACAGACAGAGAACACTGAAGCTTTCTTT. Its protein is CASSLQTENTEAFF.

This clonotype appeared a single time. The chain combines TRBV29-1 with TRBJ2-5, with 7 bases fitting TRBD2. CDR3 length equals 15 residues. In germline, CDR1 is SQVTM, CDR2 ANQGSEA. V was clipped by 2 bases and J by 3 bases; unmatched bases: 9. CDR3 amino acids: CSVEFYRDYEETQYF. The CDR3 region has the DNA TGCAGCGTTGAATTTTACCGGGACTATGAAGAGACCCAGTACTTC.

This chain uses TRBV21-1 with TRBJ2-1; the listed D gene, TRBD1, was not tested against the DNA. TRBV21-1 represents a pseudogene. CDR3 length: 19 amino acids. In DNA form, the CDR3 reads TGTGCCAGCAGCAAAGTAGACTTTCGGCAGGGATGGTCCTACAATGAGCAGTTCTTC. Protein sequence: CASSKVDFRQGWSYNEQFF.

J is TRBJ1-5 and V is TRBV28; tentatively, D is TRBD1 (6 bases). V gave up 7 bases and J gave up 0 bases, with 13 bases separating them. This CDR3 is built from 15 residues. Looked up from germline, CDR1 is MDHEN and CDR2 is SYDVKM. CDR3 coding DNA: TGTGCCAGCACCCGACAGGAGTATAGCAATCAGCCCCAGCATTTT. Its protein product is CASTRQEYSNQPQHF.

The chain recombines TRBV11-2 with TRBJ2-2; perhaps D is TRBD1 or TRBD2 (5 bases each). This CDR3 comprises 15 residues. Trimming took off 5 bases at V and 2 bases at J, with 12 bases between the two ends. The germline V gene has CDR1 SGHAT and CDR2 FQNNGV. This CDR3 is CASSTGTLNTGELFF. In DNA, the CDR3 is TGTGCCAGCAGCACCGGGACGCTAAACACCGGGGAGCTGTTTTTT.

This chain links TRBV28 with TRBJ2-7; the D gene is possibly TRBD2 (5 bases). CDR1 and CDR2 from the germline V gene are MDHEN and SYDVKM. The CDR3 runs 14 residues. Trimming removed 4 bases at V and 2 bases at J, with 12 bases between. In DNA, the CDR3 is TGTGCCAGCAGTTCCCAAGGGAGACCCTACGAGCAGTACTTC. As protein: CASSSQGRPYEQYF.

The CDR3 DNA reads as TGTGCCAGCAGTTTCGACAGGGGGGCCACTGGGGCCAACGTCCTGACTTTC. As protein: CASSFDRGATGANVLTF. The V gene is TRBV28, the J gene TRBJ2-6; 9 nucleotides agree with TRBD1. The CDR3 has 17 residues. The V gene end was trimmed by 3 bases and the J gene end by 2 bases; junction bases not matched to a gene: 5. In germline, CDR1 is MDHEN, CDR2 SYDVKM.

The rearrangement joins TRBV4-3 to TRBJ2-1; D is perhaps TRBD2 (5 bases). The CDR3 sequence is 16 residues long. V was cut by 1 base and J by 7 bases, with 17 bases left in between. The germline gives CDR1 LGHNA, CDR2 YSLEER. The CDR3 coding sequence is TGCGCCAGCAGCCAAGGGGTTGGGCTAGCTATGAATGAGCAGTTCTTC. This sequence encodes CASSQGVGLAMNEQFF.

This clonotype was found a few times. The genes are TRBV28 and TRBJ1-6, with D possibly matching TRBD1 (6 bases). Trimming left V 4 bases short and J 4 bases short, with 8 bases between. The CDR3 spans 14 residues. Germline values: CDR1 MDHEN, CDR2 SYDVKM. In nucleotides, the CDR3 is TGTGCCAGCAGTTCGGACAGTTATAATTCACCCCTCCACTTT. It translates to CASSSDSYNSPLHF. Full variable domain (missing parts from reference TRBV28 and TRBJ1-6): DVKVTQSSRYLVKRTGEKVFLECVQDMDHENMFWYRQDPGLGLRLIYFSYDVKMKEKGDIPEGYSVSREKKERFSLILESASTNQTSMYLCASSSDSYNSPLHFGNGTRLTVT.

This chain joins TRBV20-1 and TRBJ1-6; D is perhaps TRBD1 (5 bases). CDR1 is DFQATT and CDR2 is SNEGSKA in the germline V gene (reference sequence). V was pared by 0 bases and J by 8 bases, with 14 bases between. This CDR3 is built from 15 residues. Here the CDR3 reads CSARDLGGGDSPLHF. CDR3 sequence (DNA): TGCAGTGCTAGAGATCTGGGGGGAGGGGATTCACCCCTCCACTTT.

This clonotype was counted between two and nine times. This CDR3 reads CSVTRGRADTEAFF. DNA of the CDR3: TGCAGCGTTACTAGAGGTAGGGCGGACACTGAAGCTTTCTTT. The chain uses TRBV29-1 and TRBJ1-1; no clear D gene. The CDR3 runs to 14 residues. Germline values: CDR1 SQVTM, CDR2 ANQGSEA. V was cut by 5 bases and J by 3 bases, with 16 bases left in between.

This clonotype has more than one count but fewer than ten. The rearrangement joins TRBV20-1 to TRBJ2-1, with TRBD1 matching over 7 bases. V gave up 2 bases and J gave up 9 bases; unmatched junction bases: 10. This CDR3 has 14 residues. Per the germline V gene, CDR1 is DFQATT and CDR2 is SNEGSKA (reference sequence). This chain's CDR3 is CSARPGTVPGEQFF. DNA for the CDR3: TGCAGTGCTAGACCAGGGACAGTTCCTGGTGAGCAGTTCTTC.